This T cell receptor beta chain was captured in a study of vaccination and CD4 T cells after COVID-19. Sequencing of DNA taken from cultured CD4+ T cells relied on the Oncomine TCR Beta short-read assay. TCRdb reprocessed the PCR reads via MiXCR and lists one record per CDR3 protein. Seen here are some 21,000 distinct CDR3 sequences, 46% observed once, and the top ten hold about 12%. Time point here: late sampling 161 to 241 days after vaccination in a few convalescent patients. This sample's treatment: roughly 11-day PBMC culture with coronavirus spike peptide pools or control peptides (ViraFEST assay). V lost 8 bases, J lost 6 bases, and 5 bases stayed unmatched. CDR3 length equals 12 residues. Germline lookup yields CDR1 LNHDA and CDR2 SQIVND (reference sequence). With respect to this clonotype: As yet, its antigen is unknown.

Sequenced material: CD4+ T cells from blood, cultured in vitro, taken about 7 months after SARS-CoV-2 vaccination. The clonotype was recovered from a human donor who had recovered from COVID-19. The gene calls are TRBV19 and TRBJ1-2, with 8 bases lining up with TRBD1. In nucleotides, the CDR3 is TGTGCCAGTTCGGACAGGGAGGATGGCTACACCTTC. This gives the protein CASSDREDGYTF.